The 15 T cell receptor beta chains below all came from one sample that was sequenced in a study of T cells in Graves' hyperthyroidism and ophthalmopathy. Researchers took RNA transcripts and amplified the TCR beta CDR3 regions from them. First-round RT-PCR targeting the TCR CDR3 was performed with the HTBI primer set. MiXCR was run by TCRdb on the multiplex PCR reads, yielding one entry per CDR3 protein. Of hundreds of thousands of distinct CDR3 sequences listed, roughly a sixth are singletons. The sequenced sample was blood. Every receptor here comes from a woman under 30 with Graves' hyperthyroidism.

The chain uses TRBV14 and TRBJ2-1; D is uncertain. V was shortened by 2 bases and J by 0 bases, with 11 bases between the two germline ends. The germline V gene encodes CDR1 SGHDN and CDR2 FVKESK. This CDR3 has 16 amino acids. The DNA of the CDR3 is TGTGCCAGCAGCCAACTCAGGCGGAGCTCCTACAATGAGCAGTTCTTC. This codes for CASSQLRRSSYNEQFF.

In its sample, this clonotype was seen many times. This chain links TRBV20-1 with TRBJ2-5, with 16 bases aligning to TRBD2. V trimming: 5 bases; J trimming: 1 base; junction bases outside the gene matches: 7. This CDR3 is built from 17 residues. The V gene's germline CDR1 is DFQATT and CDR2 SNEGSKA (reference sequence). CDR3 nucleotide sequence: TGCAGTGCTGGGACTAGCGGGGGGGCCGAGGCCCAAGAGACCCAGTACTTC. This codes for CSAGTSGGAEAQETQYF.

This clonotype was seen at least ten times. The chain recombines TRBV28 with TRBJ2-1, with TRBD2 identical over 9 bases. The germline V gene encodes CDR1 MDHEN and CDR2 SYDVKM. V shed 10 bases, J shed 3 bases, and the junction held 7 bases outside the gene matches. The CDR3 has 14 residues. The DNA of the CDR3 is TGTGCCATCGGACTAGCGTCGGGCTACAATGAGCAGTTCTTC. Amino acid sequence: CAIGLASGYNEQFF.

This CDR3 is CATSRTGNTGELFF. CDR3 nucleotide sequence: TGTGCCACCAGTCGGACAGGAAACACCGGGGAGCTGTTTTTT. The genes are TRBV24-1 and TRBJ2-2; 7 bases fit TRBD1. Losses at the gene ends were 6 bases for V and 2 bases for J; bases not matched to a gene: 2. Germline V gene data show CDR1 as KGHDR and CDR2 as SFDVKD. CDR3 length equals 14 residues.

This clonotype has a handful of counts. The CDR3 loop is CASSVGVGVAEQYF. The CDR3 DNA reads as TGTGCCAGCAGCGTAGGTGTTGGGGTGGCCGAGCAGTACTTC. The chain employs TRBV9 and TRBJ2-7; the D is unclear. CDR3 length equals 14 residues. With 0 bases removed from V and 6 bases from J, the gap between germline ends came to 13 bases. CDR1 and CDR2 from the germline V gene are SGDLS and YYNGEE. Using reference TRBV9 and TRBJ2-7 for the parts outside the CDR3, the full variable domain is DSGVTQTPKHLITATGQRVTLRCSPRSGDLSVYWYQQSLDQGLQFLIQYYNGEERAKGNILERFSAQQFPDLHSELNLSSLELGDSALYFCASSVGVGVAEQYFGPGTRLTVT.

This clonotype was seen at least ten times. This chain links TRBV20-1 with TRBJ2-1; 7 bases line up with TRBD1. V was clipped by 6 bases and J by 5 bases; unmatched bases: 10. The CDR3 is 14 residues long. Germline loops: CDR1 DFQATT, CDR2 SNEGSKA (reference sequence). DNA for the CDR3: TGCAGTGCCACCCCGGGGACAGCCCACAATGAGCAGTTCTTC. Its translation is CSATPGTAHNEQFF.

This clonotype was seen only a few times. The chain carries TRBV20-1 and TRBJ2-2; D gene unclear. The germline CDR1 and CDR2 sequences are DFQATT and SNEGSKA (reference sequence). The CDR3 is 13 residues long. Trimming took off 2 bases at V and 4 bases at J, with 8 bases between the two ends. The CDR3 DNA reads TGCAGTGCTAGATCATGGGGCACCGGGGAGCTGTTTTTT. Translation gives CSARSWGTGELFF.

This clonotype appeared many times. CDR3 sequence (DNA): TGTGCCAGCAGTGACGACAGGGGAGTGGAGACCCAGTACTTC. Translation: CASSDDRGVETQYF. This chain links TRBV2 with TRBJ2-5; TRBD1 matches at 8 bases. Losses at the gene ends were 3 bases for V and 5 bases for J; bases not matched to a gene: 5. The CDR3 length is 14 residues. From germline, CDR1 is SNHLY and CDR2 FYNNEI.

This clonotype occurred many times. This sequence joins TRBV20-1 and TRBJ1-4, with TRBD1 matching over 11 bases. Trimming took 1 base from V and 10 from J; bases not matched to a gene: 8. Per germline, CDR1 DFQATT and CDR2 SNEGSKA (reference sequence). The CDR3 runs to 15 residues. CDR3 in amino acids: CSARAPDRGQGKLFF. The CDR3 DNA follows: TGCAGTGCTAGAGCACCGGACAGGGGGCAGGGAAAACTGTTTTTT.

This clonotype came up a few times. For the CDR3, the DNA is TGTGCCAGCACCTCCTCCTCAGCGGGCGGGAGCACAGATACGCAGTATTTT. Translated, it gives CASTSSSAGGSTDTQYF. The chain uses TRBV28 and TRBJ2-3; a possible D gene is TRBD2 (6 bases). Per the germline V gene, CDR1 is MDHEN and CDR2 is SYDVKM. The CDR3 has 17 residues. V gave up 7 bases and J gave up 0 bases, with 20 bases separating them.

This clonotype was counted between two and nine times. The genes are TRBV9 and TRBJ2-1; 12 bases map to TRBD2. The CDR3 length is 15 residues. Unmatched junction bases numbered 4, after V lost 1 base and J lost 8 bases. Germline values: CDR1 SGDLS, CDR2 YYNGEE. The CDR3 DNA follows: TGTGCCAGCAGCGTATTGGGACTAGCGGGCGATGAGCAGTTCTTC. It codes for CASSVLGLAGDEQFF.

This clonotype showed up many times. The V call is TRBV13, the J call TRBJ1-1; 9 bases are a match to TRBD1. CDR3 length equals 16 residues. The germline V gene has CDR1 PRHDT and CDR2 FYEKMQ (reference sequence). V lost 4 bases to trimming and J lost 3 bases; unmatched junction nucleotides: 9. The CDR3 coding sequence is TGTGCCAGCAGCTCCGGACAGGGGCAAAAGGACACTGAAGCTTTCTTT. Residues: CASSSGQGQKDTEAFF.

This clonotype was picked up many times. The rearrangement links TRBV28 to TRBJ2-1, with D perhaps matching TRBD1 (6 bases). Germline V gene sequence: CDR1 MDHEN, CDR2 SYDVKM. The V and J ends lost 8 bases and 3 bases respectively, with 20 bases between them. The CDR3 consists of 16 residues. CDR3: CASRPARDTIYNEQFF. In DNA form, the CDR3 reads TGTGCCAGCCGCCCTGCCCGGGACACCATCTACAATGAGCAGTTCTTC.

This clonotype was observed at least ten times. The gene calls are TRBV9 and TRBJ1-2; D is uncertain. Per germline, CDR1 SGDLS and CDR2 YYNGEE. Trimming stripped 0 bases from V and 4 bases from J, with 10 bases between. This CDR3 comprises 14 residues. The CDR3 coding sequence is TGTGCCAGCAGCGTAGGTGATACCTCCTATGGCTACACCTTC. Translated, it gives CASSVGDTSYGYTF.

This clonotype was detected a few times. The chain couples TRBV12-3 or TRBV12-4 to TRBJ1-6, with D perhaps TRBD1 (5 bases). V was clipped by 0 bases and J by 0 bases, with 12 bases between them. The CDR3 loop spans 18 amino acids. CDR3 bases: TGTGCCAGCAGTTTAGCGGTAGGGGTTTCCTCCTATAATTCACCCCTCCACTTT. Protein: CASSLAVGVSSYNSPLHF.